Listed below are T cell receptor beta chains from one sample, sequenced in a study of T cell changes during pregnancy in multiple sclerosis. Sequencing was performed with immunoSEQ multiplex PCR; in TCRdb, only in-frame clones are kept and a portion is missing. Counted here are some 97,000 clones, 85% to 95% occurring once; the ten biggest clones make up approximately 1.2%. The sequences come from peripheral blood, collected in the second trimester of pregnancy. The receptor source for this set is a female donor with multiple sclerosis, enrolled in a pregnancy study. Both conserved end residues are part of each CDR3. Fields, in order: clone size, V gene, D gene, J gene, CDR3 protein, CDR3 DNA. D genes are given only for firm matches. Some rows mark clone size as missing; the rest say once, few, many or name a class of expanded clone.

clone_size: once
v_call: TRBV30
d_call: TRBD1
j_call: TRBJ2-7
cdr3_aa: CAWSRDRGTEQYF
cdr3_nt: TGTGCCTGGAGCCGGGACAGGGGAACTGAGCAGTACTTC

clone_size: NA
v_call: TRBV30
d_call: NA
j_call: TRBJ1-5
cdr3_aa: CAWSKDSSNQPQHF
cdr3_nt: TGTGCCTGGAGTAAGGACAGCTCTAATCAGCCCCAGCATTTT

clone_size: NA
v_call: TRBV9
d_call: TRBD2
j_call: TRBJ2-1
cdr3_aa: CASSVEGRANEQFF
cdr3_nt: TGTGCCAGCAGCGTAGAAGGGAGGGCCAATGAGCAGTTCTTC

clone_size: NA
v_call: TRBV9
d_call: NA
j_call: TRBJ2-3
cdr3_aa: CASSPITDTQYF
cdr3_nt: TGTGCCAGCAGCCCCATCACAGATACGCAGTATTTT

clone_size: NA
v_call: TRBV30
d_call: NA
j_call: TRBJ2-7
cdr3_aa: CAWSHQYEQYF
cdr3_nt: TGTGCCTGGAGTCATCAATACGAGCAGTACTTC

clone_size: NA
v_call: TRBV10-3
d_call: TRBD2
j_call: TRBJ2-7
cdr3_aa: CAIGPSGESSYEQYF
cdr3_nt: TGTGCCATCGGTCCTAGCGGGGAGAGCTCCTACGAGCAGTACTTC

clone_size: NA
v_call: TRBV13
d_call: TRBD2
j_call: TRBJ2-4
cdr3_aa: CASSLTSVLAKNIQYF
cdr3_nt: TGTGCCAGCAGCTTGACTAGCGTGTTAGCCAAAAACATTCAGTACTTC

clone_size: NA
v_call: TRBV7-3
d_call: NA
j_call: TRBJ2-7
cdr3_aa: CASSLGRAGNYEQYF
cdr3_nt: TGTGCCAGCAGCTTAGGCCGGGCAGGGAACTACGAGCAGTACTTC

clone_size: NA
v_call: TRBV27
d_call: TRBD1
j_call: TRBJ1-2
cdr3_aa: CASSLLPGTGTANYGYTF
cdr3_nt: TGTGCCAGCAGTTTATTACCGGGGACAGGCACAGCTAACTATGGCTACACCTTC

clone_size: NA
v_call: TRBV28
d_call: TRBD2
j_call: TRBJ2-2
cdr3_aa: CASTQDGLAGGLTGELFF
cdr3_nt: TGTGCCAGCACCCAGGACGGACTAGCGGGAGGTCTCACCGGGGAGCTGTTTTTT

clone_size: once
v_call: TRBV5-5
d_call: NA
j_call: TRBJ1-2
cdr3_aa: CASSLQHTSNYGYTF
cdr3_nt: TGTGCCAGCAGCTTGCAACACACCAGTAACTATGGCTACACCTTC

clone_size: NA
v_call: TRBV6-5
d_call: NA
j_call: TRBJ1-2
cdr3_aa: CASSPHRETRGYTF
cdr3_nt: TGTGCCAGCAGTCCGCACAGGGAAACGCGGGGCTACACCTTC

clone_size: NA
v_call: TRBV27
d_call: NA
j_call: TRBJ1-1
cdr3_aa: CASSLSRGNTEAFF
cdr3_nt: TGTGCCAGCAGTTTATCGCGGGGGAACACTGAAGCTTTCTTT

clone_size: NA
v_call: TRBV4-1
d_call: TRBD1
j_call: TRBJ1-2
cdr3_aa: CASSQVMGQPRNGYTF
cdr3_nt: TGCGCCAGCAGCCAAGTAATGGGACAGCCAAGAAATGGCTACACCTTC

clone_size: NA
v_call: TRBV11-2
d_call: TRBD1
j_call: TRBJ1-1
cdr3_aa: CASSLEIGQGRTEAFF
cdr3_nt: TGTGCCAGCAGCTTAGAGATCGGACAGGGGAGAACTGAAGCTTTCTTT

clone_size: NA
v_call: TRBV7-9
d_call: NA
j_call: TRBJ1-1
cdr3_aa: CASSFQGNTEAFF
cdr3_nt: TGTGCCAGCAGCTTCCAGGGTAACACTGAAGCTTTCTTT

clone_size: NA
v_call: TRBV7-2
d_call: NA
j_call: TRBJ2-7
cdr3_aa: CASSLEGAIYEQYF
cdr3_nt: TGTGCCAGCAGCTTAGAAGGGGCCATCTACGAGCAGTACTTC

clone_size: NA
v_call: TRBV7-9
d_call: TRBD2
j_call: TRBJ2-2
cdr3_aa: CASSPQRAGGDTGELFF
cdr3_nt: TGTGCCAGCAGCCCCCAAAGGGCGGGAGGGGACACCGGGGAGCTGTTTTTT

clone_size: NA
v_call: TRBV2
d_call: NA
j_call: TRBJ2-5
cdr3_aa: CASSGDTETQYF
cdr3_nt: TGTGCCAGCAGTGGGGACACAGAGACCCAGTACTTC

clone_size: NA
v_call: TRBV7-6
d_call: NA
j_call: TRBJ2-5
cdr3_aa: CASSPGPPQETQYF
cdr3_nt: TGTGCCAGCAGTCCGGGTCCGCCCCAAGAGACCCAGTACTTC